A single sample is the source of the 8 T cell receptor beta chains below, sequenced in a study of blood T cell repertoires in COVID-19. Here immunoSEQ multiplex PCR was the method, and the copy in TCRdb shows in-frame clones only, minus some. The data contain about 260,000 clones, about 90% of them seen just once; the ten biggest clones take up over 3%. The source material was PBMCs or T cells enriched from blood (not recorded which). These receptor sequences come from a woman between 40 and 50 years old who had been exposed to COVID-19.

V gene TRBV25-1 combines with J gene TRBJ2-7; TRBD2 matches at 8 bases. V gave up 3 bases and J gave up 4 bases; unmatched junction bases: 11. CDR1 is MGHDK, CDR2 SYGVNS, per germline. This CDR3 spans 16 amino acids. The CDR3 nucleotides are TGTGCCAGCAGTGATCCCGCGGCGGGGGGCTCGTACGAGCAGTACTTC. This translates into CASSDPAAGGSYEQYF.

The rearrangement links TRBV7-8 to TRBJ2-3; D remains unclear. V lost 5 bases and J 4 bases, leaving 7 bases between the germline ends. Per the germline V gene, CDR1 is SGHVS and CDR2 is FQNEAQ. This CDR3 comprises 12 residues. CDR3 amino acids: CASSLSSDTQYF. As DNA, the CDR3 is TGTGCCAGCAGCCTCTCCTCAGATACGCAGTATTTT.

The chain links TRBV29-1 to TRBJ2-3; tentative D call: TRBD2 (5 bases). CDR3 length: 13 amino acids. V was trimmed by 3 bases and J by 6 bases, leaving 13 bases between them. Germline V lookup: CDR1 SQVTM, CDR2 ANQGSEA. The CDR3 protein is CSVEVGVDDTQYF. CDR3 nucleotides: TGCAGCGTTGAGGTGGGAGTCGACGATACGCAGTATTTT.

V usage is TRBV24-1 and J usage is TRBJ2-4; 8 bases are shared with TRBD1. V was clipped by 2 bases and J by 9 bases; unmatched bases: 5. Germline CDR1 reads KGHDR; CDR2 reads SFDVKD. The CDR3 covers 14 residues. CDR3 nucleotides: TGTGCCACCAGTGATTCAGGACAGGGTGGCATTCAGTACTTC. Translated: CATSDSGQGGIQYF.

This chain links TRBV19 with TRBJ1-5; 7 bases are shared with TRBD1. The CDR3 has 16 amino acids. Germline CDR1 reads LNHDA; CDR2 reads SQIVND (reference sequence). V trimming: 4 bases; J trimming: 7 bases; junction bases outside the gene matches: 13. CDR3 loop: CASSTYPTGWRQPQHF. The CDR3 DNA follows: TGTGCCAGTAGTACCTACCCGACAGGGTGGAGGCAGCCCCAGCATTTT.

This clone came up once. The junction departs from germline at one end; a sequencing error may be responsible. The rearrangement links TRBV4-3 to TRBJ2-6; TRBD1 matches 7 bases. CDR1 is LGHNA, CDR2 YSLEER, per germline. This CDR3 has 19 amino acids. The CDR3 DNA sequence: TGCGCCAGCAGCCAAGATTCCCCGGGACAGTTCTCTTGGGCCAACGTCCTGACTTTC. Residues: CASSQDSPGQFSWANVLTF.

The gene calls are TRBV15 and TRBJ2-2, with 9 bases matching TRBD1. Germline trimming cut 5 bases from V and 5 bases from J; bases unmatched to any gene: 6. This CDR3 comprises 15 residues. Germline-derived CDR1 and CDR2 are LNHNV and YYDKDF (reference sequence). Here the CDR3 reads CATSWAGTGTGELFF. The DNA of the CDR3 is TGTGCCACCAGCTGGGCCGGGACAGGGACCGGGGAGCTGTTTTTT.

This rearrangement joins TRBV9 to TRBJ2-1; 8 bases map to TRBD2. The CDR3 loop spans 15 amino acids. Germline V gene lookup returns CDR1 SGDLS and CDR2 YYNGEE. The J segment lost 3 bases and the V segment lost 4 bases, leaving 6 bases of the junction unmatched. CDR3 loop: CASSPQAGGYNEQFF. CDR3 bases: TGTGCCAGCAGCCCCCAGGCGGGAGGCTACAATGAGCAGTTCTTC. The full variable domain, its missing parts supplied by reference TRBV9 and TRBJ2-1, is DSGVTQTPKHLITATGQRVTLRCSPRSGDLSVYWYQQSLDQGLQFLIQYYNGEERAKGNILERFSAQQFPDLHSELNLSSLELGDSALYFCASSPQAGGYNEQFFGPGTRLTVL.